The next 31 T cell receptor beta chains were all read from a single sample in a study of T cell repertoires in cytomegalovirus infection. TCRdb called the reads again in MiXCR, with one record for every CDR3 protein. Here the sample spans 340,000 or so distinct CDR3 sequences, 25% being singletons. These receptors lack a known antigen. The specimen comprised cultured PBMCs, sampled from culture after CMV antigen stimulation. These receptors all come from a human donor in good health (CMV status not recorded). Some clones in this sample may be carry-over from other donors' samples.

There are many counts of this clonotype. The gene calls are TRBV6-2 or TRBV6-3 and TRBJ1-2, with 7 bases matching TRBD1. J gave up 6 bases and V 6 bases, and 16 bases lay outside the gene matches. CDR1 and CDR2 from the germline V gene are MNHEY and SVGEGT. This CDR3 has 16 amino acids. The CDR3 loop reads CASSQSRTHTGDGYTF. CDR3 nucleotide sequence: TGTGCCAGCAGCCAATCCCGGACGCACACAGGGGATGGCTACACCTTC.

The chain carries TRBV11-2 and TRBJ2-3; weak D call: TRBD1 (6 bases). Germline lookup yields CDR1 SGHAT and CDR2 FQNNGV. V lost 4 bases to trimming and J lost 0 bases, with 8 bases between them. The CDR3 is 14 amino acids. In DNA, the CDR3 is TGTGCCAGCAGCTCAGGGGTGAGCACAGATACGCAGTATTTT. This encodes CASSSGVSTDTQYF.

This rearrangement joins TRBV27 to TRBJ2-4, with D uncertain. Trimming removed 6 bases at V and 8 bases at J, with 14 bases between. This CDR3 is built from 13 residues. Germline V gene sequence: CDR1 MNHEY, CDR2 SMNVEV (reference sequence). The CDR3 DNA reads TGTGCCAGCAGCCCCCATCGGCCCGACATTCAGTACTTC. Protein product: CASSPHRPDIQYF.

This clonotype has a count of ten or more. V is TRBV7-2 and J is TRBJ2-7; tentatively, D is TRBD2 (5 bases). This CDR3 contains 18 residues. Germline V gene lookup returns CDR1 SGHTA and CDR2 FQGNSA. The V and J ends lost 1 base and 3 bases respectively, with 22 bases between them. The CDR3 loop reads CASSLVFPPAGKFYEQYV. DNA for the CDR3: TGTGCCAGCAGCTTAGTATTCCCCCCTGCCGGGAAGTTCTACGAGCAGTACGTC.

This clonotype turned up a few times. The chain combines TRBV29-1 with TRBJ2-1; a possible D gene is TRBD2 (7 bases). Trimming cost V 7 bases and J 7 bases, with 20 bases left between them. This CDR3 contains 14 residues. CDR1 and CDR2 (germline): SQVTM, ANQGSEA. CDR3 residues: CSASGVAGPNEQFF. CDR3 in DNA: TGCAGCGCTTCAGGGGTAGCGGGCCCGAATGAGCAGTTCTTC.

V and J are TRBV19 and TRBJ2-1, with D perhaps assigned TRBD1 or TRBD2 (5 bases each). V lost 1 base to trimming and J lost 9 bases, with 10 bases between them. There are 13 residues in the CDR3. Germline V gene lookup returns CDR1 LNHDA and CDR2 SQIVND (reference sequence). In DNA, the CDR3 is TGTGCCAGTAGTATAGCTGGGACGCGTGAGCAGTTCTTC. Amino acids: CASSIAGTREQFF.

This clonotype was seen repeatedly, ten times or more. This chain uses TRBV7-2 with TRBJ2-1; TRBD2 matches 10 bases. Germline CDR1 is SGHTA and CDR2 is FQGNSA. V shed 2 bases, J shed 1 base, and the junction held 14 bases outside the gene matches. The CDR3 consists of 20 residues. DNA of the CDR3: TGTGCCAGCAGCTTAATAAATCGTCTAGCGGGAGTGATTTCCTACAATGAGCAGTTCTTC. This sequence encodes CASSLINRLAGVISYNEQFF.

The chain joins TRBV5-4 to TRBJ2-5; D remains ambiguous. Germline CDR1 reads SGHNT; CDR2 reads YYREEE (reference sequence). Trimming shortened V by 3 bases and J by 2 bases, and 14 bases separated the two germline ends. This CDR3 spans 15 amino acids. This CDR3 is CASSSPTFSQETQYF. The CDR3 DNA is TGTGCCAGCAGCTCGCCTACATTTTCTCAAGAGACCCAGTACTTC.

V gene TRBV11-1 combines with J gene TRBJ2-1; D might be TRBD1 (5 bases). V was shortened by 5 bases and J by 9 bases, with 17 bases between the two germline ends. This CDR3 is 14 amino acids long. Per germline, CDR1 SGHAT and CDR2 FQDESV (reference sequence). The CDR3 DNA reads TGTGCCAGCAGCCGAAGGACACAGCCCGCTGAGCAGTTCTTC. The encoded protein is CASSRRTQPAEQFF.

This clonotype was counted only a few times. This chain joins TRBV4-1 and TRBJ1-2; maybe TRBD1 (5 bases). V lost 1 base and J 8 bases, leaving 17 bases between the germline ends. The CDR3 length is 15 residues. In germline, CDR1 is MGHRA, CDR2 YSYEKL. The CDR3 sequence: CASSQVGRKTQGYTF. CDR3 nucleotide sequence: TGCGCCAGCAGCCAAGTGGGGCGGAAGACGCAAGGCTACACCTTC.

This clonotype was seen at least ten times. The CDR3 region is CASSLSGRETQYF. The CDR3, as DNA: TGTGCCAGCAGCTTATCCGGCCGGGAGACCCAGTACTTC. This chain links TRBV11-2 with TRBJ2-5; D is undetermined. The CDR3 loop spans 13 amino acids. V lost 2 bases and J lost 5, with 9 bases in between. Germline CDR1 SGHAT, CDR2 FQNNGV.

This chain links TRBV5-1 with TRBJ2-5, with D possibly TRBD1 on 6 matching bases. Trimming removed 0 bases from V and 4 bases from J, with 16 bases in between. The CDR3 contains 16 residues. In germline, CDR1 is SGHRS, CDR2 YFSETQ. In DNA, the CDR3 is TGCGCCAGCAGCTTGGTTTCTGTGATGGGGGCAGAGACCCAGTACTTC. This codes for CASSLVSVMGAETQYF.

The V call is TRBV10-3, the J call TRBJ2-7; D may correspond to TRBD1 or TRBD2 (5 bases each). There are 15 residues in the CDR3. Germline loops: CDR1 ENHRY, CDR2 SYGVKD. The V end lost 5 bases, the J end lost 0 bases, and 14 bases lay between the germline ends. The CDR3 region has the DNA TGTGCCATCAGTTTTGGGACGGGGAGCTCCTACGAGCAGTACGTC. Amino acids: CAISFGTGSSYEQYV.

Many counts were recorded for this clonotype. The rearrangement uses TRBV7-2 and TRBJ2-7, with D possibly TRBD2 on 5 matching bases. CDR1 is SGHTA, CDR2 FQGNSA, per germline. The CDR3 has 13 residues. V was cut by 5 bases and J by 1 base, with 9 bases left in between. The CDR3, as DNA: TGTGCCAGCAGCCGAGACTATTCCTACGAGCAGTACTTC. Protein: CASSRDYSYEQYF.

There are a few counts of this clonotype. The chain employs TRBV7-9 and TRBJ2-1, with 9 bases aligning to TRBD1. The V segment lost 5 bases and the J segment 8 bases; nucleotides outside the gene matches: 7. Germline V gene sequence: CDR1 SEHNR, CDR2 FQNEAQ (reference sequence). The CDR3 is made up of 14 amino acids. The CDR3 DNA sequence: TGTGCCAGCAGCGCCTGGACAGGGGAGTATGAGCAGTTCTTC. It codes for CASSAWTGEYEQFF.

The table lists this clonotype with many counts. The V gene is TRBV7-9, the J gene TRBJ2-1; tentative D call: TRBD1 (5 bases). Trimming removed 5 bases at V and 8 bases at J, with 13 bases between. Germline values: CDR1 SEHNR, CDR2 FQNEAQ (reference sequence). The CDR3 spans 13 residues. The CDR3 here is CASSRGWMDEQFF. CDR3 sequence (DNA): TGTGCCAGCAGCAGGGGCTGGATGGATGAGCAGTTCTTC.

This chain links TRBV5-5 with TRBJ1-2, with no clear D. V lost 4 bases and J 5 bases, leaving 12 bases between the germline ends. The CDR3 covers 13 residues. Germline CDR1 is SGHKS and CDR2 is YYEKEE (reference sequence). The CDR3 here is CASSLEGLYGYTF. CDR3 DNA sequence: TGTGCCAGCAGCCTCGAGGGCCTTTATGGCTACACCTTC.

The rearrangement links TRBV28 to TRBJ1-3; no firm D call. V dropped 6 bases and J dropped 4 bases, with 13 bases sitting between them. The germline CDR1 and CDR2 sequences are MDHEN and SYDVKM. This CDR3 is 14 amino acids long. CDR3 in amino acids: CASSSPHMGNTIYF. The CDR3 nucleotides read TGTGCCAGCAGCTCCCCCCATATGGGAAACACCATATATTTT.

V gene TRBV29-1 combines with J gene TRBJ2-1, with D possibly matching TRBD2 (6 bases). This CDR3 comprises 14 residues. Germline V lookup: CDR1 SQVTM, CDR2 ANQGSEA. Trimming stripped 2 bases from V and 0 bases from J, with 8 bases between. CDR3 sequence reads: CSVETGVSYNEQFF. The CDR3 bases are TGCAGCGTTGAAACGGGAGTCTCCTACAATGAGCAGTTCTTC.

The chain joins TRBV6-5 to TRBJ2-7; TRBD2 matches at 12 bases. Germline-derived CDR1 and CDR2 are MNHEY and SVGAGI. The trim removed 8 bases at V and 0 bases at J, leaving 5 bases unmatched. The CDR3 runs to 15 residues. As DNA, the CDR3 is TGTGCCAGCGTTTCGACTAGCGGGAGCTCCTACGAGCAGTACTTC. Translating it yields CASVSTSGSSYEQYF.

The chain couples TRBV20-1 to TRBJ2-4, with 10 bases matching TRBD2. CDR3 length: 14 residues. Germline V gene sequence: CDR1 DFQATT, CDR2 SNEGSKA (reference sequence). V was pared by 2 bases and J by 3 bases, with 1 base of the junction left unmatched. CDR3 in DNA: TGCAGTGCTAGACTAGCGGGAGTCAAAAACATTCAGTACTTC. Its protein is CSARLAGVKNIQYF.

There are a few counts of this clonotype. This chain connects TRBV9 to TRBJ2-3; TRBD2 might be the D (5 bases). The germline V gene encodes CDR1 SGDLS and CDR2 YYNGEE. Trimming took off 2 bases at V and 2 bases at J, with 12 bases between the two ends. This CDR3 region has 15 residues. CDR3 protein: CASSVRGVVTDTQYF. The CDR3, as DNA: TGTGCCAGCAGCGTCCGGGGAGTTGTCACAGATACGCAGTATTTT.

With respect to this clonotype: A clone one base away is much larger, so this may be a read error. Without the conserved terminal phenylalanine or tryptophan, this CDR3 likely stems from a read error. The chain has TRBV12-3 or TRBV12-4 and TRBJ2-1, with TRBD2 matching 9 bases. The CDR3 is 17 residues long. V was pared by 4 bases and J by 3 bases, with 10 bases of the junction left unmatched. The CDR3 DNA is TGTGCCAGCAGTTCCGCGGGCGGTAGCGGGAGCTACAATGAGCAGTTCTCC. Its translation: CASSSAGGSGSYNEQFS.

The chain links TRBV19 to TRBJ2-2, with 9 bases identical to TRBD1. V was pared by 7 bases and J by 7 bases, with 13 bases of the junction left unmatched. The CDR3 consists of 16 residues. Germline V lookup: CDR1 LNHDA, CDR2 SQIVND (reference sequence). The CDR3 sequence is CASTNFPGTGIGELFF. The CDR3 DNA reads TGTGCCAGTACGAATTTCCCCGGGACAGGGATCGGGGAGCTGTTTTTT.

The V gene is TRBV19, the J gene TRBJ2-3; TRBD2 matches 10 bases. Germline V lookup: CDR1 LNHDA, CDR2 SQIVND (reference sequence). J lost 6 bases, V lost 4 bases, and 4 bases had no gene match. CDR3 length: 14 residues. CDR3 region: CASSKLAGTDTQYF. The CDR3 region has the DNA TGTGCCAGTAGTAAACTAGCGGGAACGGATACGCAGTATTTT. Combining the CDR3 with reference TRBV19 and TRBJ2-3 gives the whole variable domain DGGITQSPKYLFRKEGQNVTLSCEQNLNHDAMYWYRQDPGQGLRLIYYSQIVNDFQKGDIAEGYSVSREKKESFPLTVTSAQKNPTAFYLCASSKLAGTDTQYFGPGTRLTVL.

This clonotype was recorded at least ten times. V usage is TRBV7-2 and J usage is TRBJ2-1, with a possible D match to TRBD2 (6 bases). The CDR3 length is 15 residues. V was cut by 0 bases and J by 9 bases, with 15 bases left in between. The germline V gene encodes CDR1 SGHTA and CDR2 FQGNSA. CDR3 amino acids: CASSLALAAWGEQFF. The DNA for the CDR3 is TGTGCCAGCAGCTTAGCACTAGCCGCCTGGGGTGAGCAGTTCTTC. The complete variable domain, with remaining parts taken from reference TRBV7-2 and TRBJ2-1, reads GAGVSQSPSNKVTEKGKDVELRCDPISGHTALYWYRQSLGQGLEFLIYFQGNSAPDKSGLPSDRFSAERTGGSVSTLTIQRTQQEDSAVYLCASSLALAAWGEQFFGPGTRLTVL.

At least ten counts were recorded for this clonotype. Its ends do not fully match the called genes, so a read error is possible. CDR3 residues: CASILRLAGSTDTQYF. CDR3 in DNA: TGTGCCAGCATCTTACGGCTAGCGGGTAGCACAGATACGCAGTATTTT. The rearrangement uses TRBV7-9 and TRBJ2-3; 8 bases line up with TRBD2. The germline gives CDR1 SEHNR, CDR2 FQNEAQ (reference sequence). The CDR3 sequence is 16 residues long.

The V gene is TRBV5-3, the J gene TRBJ2-1; D remains unclear. TRBV5-3 is annotated as an ORF whose role is uncertain. CDR3 size: 15 residues. V was shortened by 8 bases and J by 2 bases, with 17 bases between the two germline ends. The CDR3 bases are TGTGCCAGCAGCCCCGACTCCGATACCTACAATGAGCAGTTCTTC. It specifies CASSPDSDTYNEQFF.

The table lists this clonotype with a count of one. This sequence joins TRBV7-6 and TRBJ2-7; D call uncertain. Germline CDR1 and CDR2: SGHVS and FNYEAQ. CDR3 length: 16 amino acids. V shed 3 bases and J shed 2 bases, with 17 bases lying between them. Written as DNA, the CDR3 is TGTGCCAGCAGCTTGAGGCTCCAAGTTGGTCCCTACGAGCAGTACGTC. Its protein is CASSLRLQVGPYEQYV.

With respect to this clonotype: One end of the junction fails to match germline, which may point to a read error. The V call is TRBV6-1, the J call TRBJ2-1, with 10 bases matching TRBD2. The germline gives CDR1 MNHNS, CDR2 SASEGT. The CDR3 extends over 14 amino acids. CDR3 protein: CASSQAGGPVEQFF. For the CDR3, the DNA is TGTGCCAGCAGTCAAGCGGGAGGGCCGGTTGAGCAGTTCTTC.

Only a few counts were recorded for this clonotype. The CDR3: CASSLARQGRVGAFF. CDR3 DNA sequence: TGTGCCAGCAGCTTGGCCAGGCAGGGGCGCGTTGGAGCTTTCTTT. The rearrangement uses TRBV5-6 and TRBJ1-1, with D possibly matching TRBD1 (6 bases). The CDR3 sequence is 15 residues long. CDR1 is SGHDT, CDR2 YYEEEE, per germline. V was trimmed by 0 bases and J by 10 bases, leaving 19 bases between them.